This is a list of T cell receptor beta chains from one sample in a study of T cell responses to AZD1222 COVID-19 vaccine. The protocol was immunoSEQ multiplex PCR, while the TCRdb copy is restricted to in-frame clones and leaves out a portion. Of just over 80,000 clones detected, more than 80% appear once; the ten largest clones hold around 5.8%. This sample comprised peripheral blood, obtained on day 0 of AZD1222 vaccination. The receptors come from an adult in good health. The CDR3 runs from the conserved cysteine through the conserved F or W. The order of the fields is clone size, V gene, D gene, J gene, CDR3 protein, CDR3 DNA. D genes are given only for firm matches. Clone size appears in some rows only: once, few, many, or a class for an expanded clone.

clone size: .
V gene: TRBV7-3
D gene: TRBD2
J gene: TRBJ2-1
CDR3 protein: CASSSSGLAGGRHEQFF
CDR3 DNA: TGTGCCAGCAGCTCATCCGGACTAGCGGGGGGAAGACATGAGCAGTTCTTC

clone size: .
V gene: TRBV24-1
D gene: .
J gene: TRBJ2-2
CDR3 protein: CATSDTVRNTGELFF
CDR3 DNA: TGTGCCACCAGTGATACTGTTCGGAACACCGGGGAGCTGTTTTTT

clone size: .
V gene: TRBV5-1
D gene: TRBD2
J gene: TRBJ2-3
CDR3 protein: CASSLLPGGGATDTQYF
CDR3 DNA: TGCGCCAGCAGCTTGTTACCTGGCGGGGGGGCCACAGATACGCAGTATTTT

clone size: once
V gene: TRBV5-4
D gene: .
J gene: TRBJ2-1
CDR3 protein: CASSWERNEQFF
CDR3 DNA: TGTGCCAGCAGCTGGGAGAGAAATGAGCAGTTCTTC

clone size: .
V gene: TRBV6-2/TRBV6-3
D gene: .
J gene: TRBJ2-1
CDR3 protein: CASSYGSGQFF
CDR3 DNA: TGTGCCAGCAGTTACGGTAGCGGGCAGTTCTTC

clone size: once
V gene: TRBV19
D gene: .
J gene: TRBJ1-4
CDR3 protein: CASTIGGEKLFF
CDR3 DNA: TGTGCCAGTACCATTGGGGGGGAAAAACTGTTTTTT

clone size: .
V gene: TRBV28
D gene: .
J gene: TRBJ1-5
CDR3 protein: CASREVNQPQHF
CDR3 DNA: TGTGCCAGCAGGGAGGTAAATCAGCCCCAGCATTTT

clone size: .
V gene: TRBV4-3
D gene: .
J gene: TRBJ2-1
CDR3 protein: CASSQKDWYSYNEQFF
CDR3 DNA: TGCGCCAGCAGCCAAAAGGACTGGTACTCCTACAATGAGCAGTTCTTC

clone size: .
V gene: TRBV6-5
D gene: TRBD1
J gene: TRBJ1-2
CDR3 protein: CASRRPGTGSGYTF
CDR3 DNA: TGTGCCAGCAGACGTCCCGGGACAGGTTCCGGCTACACCTTC

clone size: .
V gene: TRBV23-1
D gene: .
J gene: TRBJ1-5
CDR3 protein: CASSHPARQPQHF
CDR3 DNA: TGCGCCAGCAGTCACCCAGCAAGACAGCCCCAGCATTTT

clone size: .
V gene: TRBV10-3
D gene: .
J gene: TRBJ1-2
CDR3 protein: CAISEGEYGYTF
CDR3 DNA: TGTGCCATCAGTGAGGGGGAGTATGGCTACACCTTC

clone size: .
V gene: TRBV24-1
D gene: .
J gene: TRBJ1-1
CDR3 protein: CATSDPLRGGEAFF
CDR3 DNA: TGTGCCACCAGTGACCCTCTCCGGGGCGGTGAAGCTTTCTTT

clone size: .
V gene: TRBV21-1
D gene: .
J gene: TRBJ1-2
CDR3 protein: CASSKALLNRGNYGYTF
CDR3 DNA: TGTGCCAGCAGCAAAGCGCTGTTAAATCGGGGAAACTATGGCTACACCTTC

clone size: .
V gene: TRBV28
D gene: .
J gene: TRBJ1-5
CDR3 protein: CASSSRQPFNQPQHF
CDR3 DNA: TGTGCCAGCAGTTCCAGACAGCCTTTCAATCAGCCCCAGCATTTT

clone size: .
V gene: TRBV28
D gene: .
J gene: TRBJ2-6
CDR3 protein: CASSTDTGAGANVLTF
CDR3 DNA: TGTGCCAGCAGTACGGATACGGGGGCTGGGGCCAACGTCCTGACTTTC

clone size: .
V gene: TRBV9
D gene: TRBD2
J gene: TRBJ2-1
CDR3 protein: CASSPLLAPYNEQFF
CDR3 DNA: TGTGCCAGCAGCCCACTACTAGCGCCCTACAATGAGCAGTTCTTC

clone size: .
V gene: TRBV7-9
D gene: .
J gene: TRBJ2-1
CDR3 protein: CASSSRGASYNEQFF
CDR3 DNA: TGTGCCAGCAGCTCTAGAGGGGCCTCCTACAATGAGCAGTTCTTC

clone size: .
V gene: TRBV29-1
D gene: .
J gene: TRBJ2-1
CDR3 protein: CSAFTLLNNEQFF
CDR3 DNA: TGCAGCGCTTTCACCCTACTAAACAATGAGCAGTTCTTC

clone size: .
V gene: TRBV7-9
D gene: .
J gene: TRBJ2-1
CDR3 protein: CASSPFGQQFF
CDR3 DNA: TGTGCCAGCAGCCCCTTCGGGCAGCAGTTCTTC

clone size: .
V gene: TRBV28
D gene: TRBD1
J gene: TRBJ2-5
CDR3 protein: CASRVGQGVETQYF
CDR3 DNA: TGTGCCAGCAGGGTAGGACAGGGGGTGGAGACCCAGTACTTC

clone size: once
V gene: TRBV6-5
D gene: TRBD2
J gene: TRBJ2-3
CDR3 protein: CASVAGGSDTQYF
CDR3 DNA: TGTGCCAGCGTTGCCGGGGGGTCAGATACGCAGTATTTT

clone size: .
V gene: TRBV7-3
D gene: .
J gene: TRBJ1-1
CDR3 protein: CASSLTERAYTEAFF
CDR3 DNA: TGTGCCAGCAGCTTAACGGAGAGGGCGTACACTGAAGCTTTCTTT

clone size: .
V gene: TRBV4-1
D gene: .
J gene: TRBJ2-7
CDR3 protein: CASSQGGTSTYEQYF
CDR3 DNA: TGCGCCAGCAGCCAAGGGGGGACGTCGACCTACGAGCAGTACTTC

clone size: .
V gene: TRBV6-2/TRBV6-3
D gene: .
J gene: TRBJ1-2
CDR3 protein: CASSFPNPPHYGYTF
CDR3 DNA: TGTGCCAGCAGTTTCCCCAACCCGCCGCACTATGGCTACACCTTC

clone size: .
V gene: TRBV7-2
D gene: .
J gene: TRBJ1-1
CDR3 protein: CASSLPDGRRTEAFF
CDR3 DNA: TGTGCCAGCAGCTTACCGGACGGCCGGAGGACTGAAGCTTTCTTT

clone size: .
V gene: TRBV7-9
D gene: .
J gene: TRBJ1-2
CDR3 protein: CASSPGGAGNYGYTF
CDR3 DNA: TGTGCCAGCAGCCCGGGTGGGGCGGGGAACTATGGCTACACCTTC

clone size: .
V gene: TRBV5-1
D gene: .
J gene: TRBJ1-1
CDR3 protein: CASSDSLNTEAFF
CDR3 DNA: TGCGCCAGCAGTGACAGCTTGAACACTGAAGCTTTCTTT

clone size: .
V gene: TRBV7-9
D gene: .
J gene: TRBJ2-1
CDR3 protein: CASSLRIALKVNEQFF
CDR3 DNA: TGTGCCAGCAGCTTAAGAATCGCACTAAAGGTCAATGAGCAGTTCTTC

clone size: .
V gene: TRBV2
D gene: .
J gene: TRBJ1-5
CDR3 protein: CASNADYQPQHF
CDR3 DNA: TGTGCCAGCAACGCCGATTATCAGCCCCAGCATTTT